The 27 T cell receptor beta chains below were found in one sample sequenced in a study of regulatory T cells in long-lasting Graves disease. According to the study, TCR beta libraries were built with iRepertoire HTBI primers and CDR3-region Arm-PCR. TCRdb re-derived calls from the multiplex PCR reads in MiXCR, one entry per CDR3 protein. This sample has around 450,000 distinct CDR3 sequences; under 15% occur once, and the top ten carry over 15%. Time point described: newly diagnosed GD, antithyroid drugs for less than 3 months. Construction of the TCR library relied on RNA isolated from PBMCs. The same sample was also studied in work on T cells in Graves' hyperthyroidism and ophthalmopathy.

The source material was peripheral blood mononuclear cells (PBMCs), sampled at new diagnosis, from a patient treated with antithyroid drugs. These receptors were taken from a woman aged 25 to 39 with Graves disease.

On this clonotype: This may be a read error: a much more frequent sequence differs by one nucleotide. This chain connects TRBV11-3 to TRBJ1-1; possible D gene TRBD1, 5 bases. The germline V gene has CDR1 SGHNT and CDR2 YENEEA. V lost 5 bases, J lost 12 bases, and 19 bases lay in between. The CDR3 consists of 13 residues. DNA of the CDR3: TGTGCCAGCAGCAAAGGACGGCAAGGGGAGACTTTCTTT. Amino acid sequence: CASSKGRQGETFF.

This chain's CDR3 is CASSQDTRGRPTGELFF. In DNA form, the CDR3 reads TGTGCCAGCAGCCAAGATACTCGCGGGAGGCCCACCGGGGAGCTGTTTTTT. The chain employs TRBV12-3 or TRBV12-4 and TRBJ2-2, with 8 bases lining up with TRBD2. V lost 6 bases, J lost 4 bases, and 13 bases stayed unmatched. This CDR3 comprises 17 residues.

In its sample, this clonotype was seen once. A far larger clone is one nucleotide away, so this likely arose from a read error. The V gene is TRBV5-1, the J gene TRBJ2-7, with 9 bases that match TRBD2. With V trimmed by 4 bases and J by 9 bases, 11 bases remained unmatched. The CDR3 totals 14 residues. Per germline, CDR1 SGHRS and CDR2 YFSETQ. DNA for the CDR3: TGCGCCAGCAGCGCGGGGGGGCAGTCCTCCCTGCAGTACTTC. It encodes CASSAGGQSSLQYF.

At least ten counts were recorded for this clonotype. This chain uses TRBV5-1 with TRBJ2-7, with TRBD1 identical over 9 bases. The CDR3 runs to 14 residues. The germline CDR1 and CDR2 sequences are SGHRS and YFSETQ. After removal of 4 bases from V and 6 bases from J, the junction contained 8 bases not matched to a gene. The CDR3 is CASSPGQGFGEQYF. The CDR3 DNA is TGCGCCAGCAGCCCGGGACAGGGCTTTGGCGAGCAGTACTTC.

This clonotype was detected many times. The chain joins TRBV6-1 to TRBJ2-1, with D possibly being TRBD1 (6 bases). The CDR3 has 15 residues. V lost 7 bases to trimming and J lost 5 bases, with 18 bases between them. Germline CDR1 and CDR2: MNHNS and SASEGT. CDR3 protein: CASNPGSTGNNEQFF. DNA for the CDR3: TGTGCCAGCAATCCAGGAAGTACAGGGAACAATGAGCAGTTCTTC.

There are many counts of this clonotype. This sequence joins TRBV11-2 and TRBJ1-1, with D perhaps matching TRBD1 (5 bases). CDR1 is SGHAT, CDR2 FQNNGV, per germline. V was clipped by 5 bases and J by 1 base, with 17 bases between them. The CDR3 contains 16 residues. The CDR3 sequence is CASSGGTHLKNTEAFF. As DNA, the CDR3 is TGTGCCAGCAGCGGCGGGACCCACCTAAAGAACACTGAAGCTTTCTTT.

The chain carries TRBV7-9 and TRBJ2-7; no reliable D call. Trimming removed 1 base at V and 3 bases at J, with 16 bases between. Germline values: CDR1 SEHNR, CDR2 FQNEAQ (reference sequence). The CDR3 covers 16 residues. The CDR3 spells CASSLVSSKPYYEQYF. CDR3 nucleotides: TGTGCCAGCAGCTTAGTAAGTAGCAAGCCCTACTACGAGCAGTACTTC. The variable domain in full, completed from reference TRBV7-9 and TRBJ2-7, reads DTGVSQNPRHKITKRGQNVTFRCDPISEHNRLYWYRQTLGQGPEFLTYFQNEAQLEKSRLLSDRFSAERPKGSFSTLEIQRTEQGDSAMYLCASSLVSSKPYYEQYFGPGTRLTVT.

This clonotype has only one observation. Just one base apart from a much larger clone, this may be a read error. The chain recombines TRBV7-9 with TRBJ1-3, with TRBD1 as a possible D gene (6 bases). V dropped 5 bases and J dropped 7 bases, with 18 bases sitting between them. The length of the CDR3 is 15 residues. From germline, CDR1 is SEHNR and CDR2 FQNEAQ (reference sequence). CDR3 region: CASSLGQWVANTIYF. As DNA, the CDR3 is TGTGCCAGCAGCCTCGGACAGTGGGTCGCGAACACCATATATTTT.

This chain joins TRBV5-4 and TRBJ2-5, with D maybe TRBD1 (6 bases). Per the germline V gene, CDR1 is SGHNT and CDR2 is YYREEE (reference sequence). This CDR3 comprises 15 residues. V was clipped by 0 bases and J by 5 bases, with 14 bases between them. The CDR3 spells CASSLEDLGAETQYF. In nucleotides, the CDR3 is TGTGCCAGCAGCTTGGAGGACTTGGGGGCGGAGACCCAGTACTTC.

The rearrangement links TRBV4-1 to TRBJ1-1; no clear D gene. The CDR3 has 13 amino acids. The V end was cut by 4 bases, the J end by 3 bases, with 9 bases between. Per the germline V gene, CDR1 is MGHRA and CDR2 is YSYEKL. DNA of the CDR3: TGCGCCAGCAGCCCCCTCTGGGACACTGAAGCTTTCTTT. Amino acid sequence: CASSPLWDTEAFF.

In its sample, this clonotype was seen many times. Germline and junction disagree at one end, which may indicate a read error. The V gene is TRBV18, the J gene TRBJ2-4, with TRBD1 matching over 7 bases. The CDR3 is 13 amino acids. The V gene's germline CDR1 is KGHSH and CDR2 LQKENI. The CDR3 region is CASSPGQALTLHF. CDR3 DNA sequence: TGTGCCAGCTCACCAGGACAGGCGCTAACCCTTCACTTC.

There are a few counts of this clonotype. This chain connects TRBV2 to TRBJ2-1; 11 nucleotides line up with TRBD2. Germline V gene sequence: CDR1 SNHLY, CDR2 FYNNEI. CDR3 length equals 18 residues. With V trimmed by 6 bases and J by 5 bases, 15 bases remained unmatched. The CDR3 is CASSATPTGTSGHNEQFF. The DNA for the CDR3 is TGTGCCAGCAGCGCTACTCCCACCGGGACTAGCGGCCACAATGAGCAGTTCTTC. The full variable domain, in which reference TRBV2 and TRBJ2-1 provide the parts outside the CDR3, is EPEVTQTPSHQVTQMGQEVILRCVPISNHLYFYWYRQILGQKVEFLVSFYNNEISEKSEIFDDQFSVERPDGSNFTLKIRSTKLEDSAMYFCASSATPTGTSGHNEQFFGPGTRLTVL.

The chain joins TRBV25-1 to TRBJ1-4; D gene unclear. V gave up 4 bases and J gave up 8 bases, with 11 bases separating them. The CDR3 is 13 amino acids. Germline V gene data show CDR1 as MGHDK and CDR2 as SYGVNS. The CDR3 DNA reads TGTGCCAGCAGTGTCCTCTCCAAGGAAAAACTGTTTTTT. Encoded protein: CASSVLSKEKLFF.

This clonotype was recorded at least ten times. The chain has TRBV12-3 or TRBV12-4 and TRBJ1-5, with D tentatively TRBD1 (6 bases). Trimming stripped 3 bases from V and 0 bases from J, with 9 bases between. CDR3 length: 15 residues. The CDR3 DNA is TGTGCCAGCAGTTTGGGGGCTAATAGCAATCAGCCCCAGCATTTT. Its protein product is CASSLGANSNQPQHF.

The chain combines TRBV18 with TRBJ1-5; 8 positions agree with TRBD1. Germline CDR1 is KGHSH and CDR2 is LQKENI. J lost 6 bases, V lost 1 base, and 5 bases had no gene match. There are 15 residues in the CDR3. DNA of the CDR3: TGTGCCAGCTCACCACAGGGGACAGGCGGTCAGCCCCAGCATTTT. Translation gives CASSPQGTGGQPQHF.

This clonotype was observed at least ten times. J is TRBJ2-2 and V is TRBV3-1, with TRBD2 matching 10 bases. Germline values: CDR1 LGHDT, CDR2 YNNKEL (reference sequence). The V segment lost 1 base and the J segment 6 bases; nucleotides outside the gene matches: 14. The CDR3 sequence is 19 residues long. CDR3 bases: TGTGCCAGCAGCCAAGGTTCTAGCGGGAGTTTCGGTCACCCCGGGGAGCTGTTTTTT. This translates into CASSQGSSGSFGHPGELFF.

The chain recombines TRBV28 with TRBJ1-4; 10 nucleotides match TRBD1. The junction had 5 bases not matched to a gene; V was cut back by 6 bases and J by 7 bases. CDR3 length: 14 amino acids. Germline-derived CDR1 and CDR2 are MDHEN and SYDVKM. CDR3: CASSNDRGLEKLFF. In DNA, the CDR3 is TGTGCCAGCAGCAACGACAGGGGGCTTGAAAAACTGTTTTTT. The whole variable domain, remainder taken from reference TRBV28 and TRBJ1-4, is DVKVTQSSRYLVKRTGEKVFLECVQDMDHENMFWYRQDPGLGLRLIYFSYDVKMKEKGDIPEGYSVSREKKERFSLILESASTNQTSMYLCASSNDRGLEKLFFGSGTQLSVL.

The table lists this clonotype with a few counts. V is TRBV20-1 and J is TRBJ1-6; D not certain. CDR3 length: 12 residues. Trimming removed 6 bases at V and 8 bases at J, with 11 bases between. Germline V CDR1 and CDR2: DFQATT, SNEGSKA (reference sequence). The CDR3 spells CSAKGGDSPLHF. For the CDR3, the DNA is TGCAGTGCCAAGGGTGGGGATTCACCCCTCCACTTT.

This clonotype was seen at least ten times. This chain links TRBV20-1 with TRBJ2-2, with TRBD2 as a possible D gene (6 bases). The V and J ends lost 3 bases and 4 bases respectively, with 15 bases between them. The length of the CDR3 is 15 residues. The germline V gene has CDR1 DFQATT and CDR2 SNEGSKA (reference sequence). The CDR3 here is CSASRNRGGTGELFF. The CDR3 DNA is TGCAGTGCTAGTAGGAATAGGGGAGGCACCGGGGAGCTGTTTTTT.

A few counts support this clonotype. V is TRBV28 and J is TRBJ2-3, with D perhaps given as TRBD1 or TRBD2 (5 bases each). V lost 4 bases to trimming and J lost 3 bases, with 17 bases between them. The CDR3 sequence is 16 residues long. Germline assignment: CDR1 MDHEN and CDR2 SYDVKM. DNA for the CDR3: TGTGCCAGCAGTTCCCCCCGGGGCGGGTCGACAGATACGCAGTATTTT. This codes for CASSSPRGGSTDTQYF.

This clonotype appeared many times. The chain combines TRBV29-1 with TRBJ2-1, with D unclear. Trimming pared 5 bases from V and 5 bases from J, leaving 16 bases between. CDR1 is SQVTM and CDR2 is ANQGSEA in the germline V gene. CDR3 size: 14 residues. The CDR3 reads CSVRSRRINNEQFF. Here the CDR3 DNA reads TGCAGCGTTCGATCACGACGTATTAACAATGAGCAGTTCTTC.

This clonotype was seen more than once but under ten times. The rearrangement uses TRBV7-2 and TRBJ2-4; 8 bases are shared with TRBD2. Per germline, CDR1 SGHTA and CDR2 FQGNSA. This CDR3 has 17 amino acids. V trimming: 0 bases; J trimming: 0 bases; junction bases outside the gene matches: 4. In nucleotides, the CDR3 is TGTGCCAGCAGCTTAGCTAGGCTAGCGGGAGCCAAAAACATTCAGTACTTC. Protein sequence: CASSLARLAGAKNIQYF.

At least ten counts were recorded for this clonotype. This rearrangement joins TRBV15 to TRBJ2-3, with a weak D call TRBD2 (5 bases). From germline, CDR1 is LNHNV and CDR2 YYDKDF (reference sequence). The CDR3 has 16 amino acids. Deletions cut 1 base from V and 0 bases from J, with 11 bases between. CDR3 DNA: TGTGCCACCAGCAGAGCCGGCGGGTCAAGCACAGATACGCAGTATTTT. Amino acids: CATSRAGGSSTDTQYF.

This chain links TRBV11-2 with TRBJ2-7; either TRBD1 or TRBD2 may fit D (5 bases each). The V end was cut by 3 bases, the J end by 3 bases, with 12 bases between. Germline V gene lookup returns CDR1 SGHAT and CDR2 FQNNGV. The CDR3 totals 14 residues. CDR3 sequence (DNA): TGTGCCAGCAGCTTCGCCGGGACGGACTACGAGCAGTACTTC. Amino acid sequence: CASSFAGTDYEQYF. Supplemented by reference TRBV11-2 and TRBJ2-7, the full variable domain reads EAGVAQSPRYKIIEKRQSVAFWCNPISGHATLYWYQQILGQGPKLLIQFQNNGVVDDSQLPKDRFSAERLKGVDSTLKIQPAKLEDSAVYLCASSFAGTDYEQYFGPGTRLTVT.

CDR3 in amino acids: CASSLGQNFYGYTF. The CDR3 DNA is TGTGCCAGCAGTCTCGGACAGAACTTCTATGGCTACACCTTC. V is TRBV6-1 and J is TRBJ1-2, with D tentatively TRBD1 (6 bases). Germline values: CDR1 MNHNS, CDR2 SASEGT. V dropped 5 bases and J dropped 4 bases, with 14 bases sitting between them. CDR3 length: 14 residues.

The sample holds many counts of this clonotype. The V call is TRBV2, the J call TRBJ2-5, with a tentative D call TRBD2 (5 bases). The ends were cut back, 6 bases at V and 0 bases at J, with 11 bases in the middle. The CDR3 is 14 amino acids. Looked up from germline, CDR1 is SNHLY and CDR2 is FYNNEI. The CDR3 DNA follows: TGTGCCAGCAGCGGGATCAAAGACCAAGAGACCCAGTACTTC. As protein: CASSGIKDQETQYF.

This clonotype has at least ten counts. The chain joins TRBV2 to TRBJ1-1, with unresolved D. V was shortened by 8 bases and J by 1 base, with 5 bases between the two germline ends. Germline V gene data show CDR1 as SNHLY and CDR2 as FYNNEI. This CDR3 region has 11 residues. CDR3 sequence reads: CASLANTEAFF. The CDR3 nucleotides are TGTGCCAGCCTGGCGAACACTGAAGCTTTCTTT.